This TCR beta chain was documented in a study of early T cells in non-severe SARS-CoV-2 infection. TCRdb fed the 5' RACE reads into MiXCR, producing one record per CDR3 protein. The sample lists about 60,000 distinct CDR3 sequences, roughly 13% occurring once. The CDR3 runs 17 residues. Germline CDR1 is SNHLY and CDR2 is FYNNEI. The V segment lost 1 base and the J segment 4 bases; nucleotides outside the gene matches: 9. This clonotype was observed a handful of times. Specimen: whole blood. The V call is TRBV2, the J call TRBJ2-1; 8 bases are shared with TRBD2. The origin of this receptor is an adult who was a healthcare worker with PCR-confirmed SARS-CoV-2 infection or an uninfected control (not recorded which). For the CDR3, the DNA is TGTGCCAGCAGTGAAGGGCGGGCGGGGGGACCTTACAATGAGCAGTTCTTC. Encoded protein: CASSEGRAGGPYNEQFF. The entire variable domain, with the rest obtained from reference TRBV2 and TRBJ2-1, is as follows: EPEVTQTPSHQVTQMGQEVILRCVPISNHLYFYWYRQILGQKVEFLVSFYNNEISEKSEIFDDQFSVERPDGSNFTLKIRSTKLEDSAMYFCASSEGRAGGPYNEQFFGPGTRLTVL.